A selection of T cell receptor beta chains follows, all from one sample in a study of T cell repertoires in cytomegalovirus infection. TCRdb recomputed calls from the reads with MiXCR, one row per CDR3 protein. The table has some 300,000 distinct CDR3 sequences, roughly a tenth seen once. The sample consisted of PBMCs. The receptor set was obtained from a human donor in good health (CMV status not recorded). Some clones in this sample may be carry-over from other donors' samples. Both conserved end residues are part of each CDR3. The D gene is left open where the match is weak. A clone size is listed for some rows: how often the clone was seen (once, few, many), or a class if it is expanded.

clone_size,v_call,d_call,j_call,cdr3_nt,cdr3_aa
many,TRBV5-4,NA,TRBJ2-2,TGTGCCAGCAGCTTGGAACGGGGGAGTACCGGGGAGCTGTTTTTT,CASSLERGSTGELFF
many,TRBV29-1,NA,TRBJ2-3,TGCAGCGTTGAAGATCAGGTTTGGGATACGCAGTATTTT,CSVEDQVWDTQYF
many,TRBV7-2,NA,TRBJ1-1,TGTGCCAGCAGCCTTAGATACGAGGGGAACACTGAAGCTTTCTTT,CASSLRYEGNTEAFF
many,TRBV7-2,NA,TRBJ1-2,TGTGCCAGCAGCCCGGGTGGTCCAGCACGCTATGGCTACACCTTC,CASSPGGPARYGYTF
many,TRBV28,NA,TRBJ1-5,TGTGCCAGCAGTCCTCTCCCCCAGGTTATCAATCAGCCCCAGCATTTT,CASSPLPQVINQPQHF
few,TRBV9,TRBD2,TRBJ2-3,TGTGCCAGCAGCCCTCCGACTAGCGGGGGTCTGACTACGCAGTATTTT,CASSPPTSGGLTTQYF
NA,TRBV28,NA,TRBJ1-4,TGTGCCAGCAGTTTTTCGGGCCTAATACAGGGAGGGGGTGAAAAACTGTTTTTT,CASSFSGLIQGGGEKLFF
many,TRBV14,NA,TRBJ2-3,TGTGCCAGCAGCCAGGATCTCAATACGCAGTATTTT,CASSQDLNTQYF
many,TRBV4-1,TRBD2,TRBJ2-1,TGTGCCAGCAGCTGGACTAGCGGGGAGAGCTCCTACAATGAGCAGTTCTTC,CASSWTSGESSYNEQFF
many,TRBV12-3/TRBV12-4,TRBD1,TRBJ1-5,TGTGCCAGCAGTTTAGCAGGGGGCGTTCAGCCCCAGCATTTT,CASSLAGGVQPQHF
few,TRBV6-2/TRBV6-3,NA,TRBJ2-5,TGTGCCAGCAGTCGACAGGAGCAAGAGACCCAGTACTTC,CASSRQEQETQYF
many,TRBV5-1,NA,TRBJ2-1,TGCGCCAGCACCCAGGCGGGATACAATGAGCAGTTCTTC,CASTQAGYNEQFF
NA,TRBV4-1,NA,TRBJ2-1,TGCGCCAGCAGCCAAGTAGGAGACAATGAGCAGTTCTTC,CASSQVGDNEQFF
many,TRBV12-5,NA,TRBJ1-2,TGTGCTAGTGGTTTCTTTCCAGGGGTGGATGGCTACACCTTC,CASGFFPGVDGYTF
many,TRBV7-2,NA,TRBJ1-5,TGTGCCAGCAGCCTTGTGGGGGCTCAGCCCCAGCATTTT,CASSLVGAQPQHF
NA,TRBV29-1,NA,TRBJ1-2,TGCAGCGTTGGAGGAAAGGTGGAAGGCTACACCTTC,CSVGGKVEGYTF
many,TRBV20-1,TRBD2,TRBJ2-5,TGCAGCGGGGACTATCATCAAGAGACCCAGTACTTC,CSGDYHQETQYF
NA,TRBV29-1,NA,TRBJ1-1,TGCAGCGTTCCCACGAACACTGAAGCTTTCTTT,CSVPTNTEAFF
many,TRBV12-3/TRBV12-4,NA,TRBJ1-2,TGTGCCAGCAGTGAGAACTATGGCTACACCTTC,CASSENYGYTF
many,TRBV12-3/TRBV12-4,TRBD1,TRBJ1-2,TGTGCCAGCACCGCAGGACAGGGATTGAGCTACACCTTC,CASTAGQGLSYTF